This TCR beta chain originates from a study of T cells in Graves' hyperthyroidism and ophthalmopathy. What was amplified from RNA transcripts were TCR beta CDR3 regions. The primer set for the first-round RT-PCR of the TCR CDR3 was HTBI. TCRdb reprocessed the multiplex PCR reads with MiXCR, giving one entry per CDR3 protein. The repertoire holds 89,000 or so distinct CDR3 sequences, with about 37% as singletons. Study-wide results and caveats: Appearing also in blood were most of the thyroid clonotypes expanded above 0.001.

It was uncontrolled infection, other autoimmune disease, pregnancy or lactation that excluded patients. Notes on this clonotype: Its antigen is not identified. Given a much more abundant clone one base away, this may be a read error.

CDR1 is MNHEY, CDR2 SVGAGI, per germline. There are 13 residues in the CDR3. Losses at the gene ends were 10 bases for V and 4 bases for J; bases not matched to a gene: 9. This chain uses TRBV6-5 with TRBJ1-1; TRBD1 aligns across 7 bases. The TCR sequence derives from a woman younger than 45 with Graves' hyperthyroidism. What was sequenced was peripheral blood or thyroid tissue (not recorded which). The chain's CDR3 is CANRRGLVTEAFF. CDR3 coding DNA: TGTGCCAACCGGAGGGGGCTTGTCACTGAAGCTTTCTTT.